This TCR beta chain was retrieved from a study of blood T cell repertoires in COVID-19. The method was immunoSEQ multiplex PCR; TCRdb's version includes in-frame clones alone and lacks a portion of them. The sample has 300,000 to 350,000 clones, about 86% seen once. The CDR3 is 15 residues long. Germline V CDR1 and CDR2: SGHTA, FQGNSA. V was shortened by 5 bases and J by 0 bases, with 11 bases between the two germline ends. Participants' own reports of clinical history determined their cohort assignment. The TCR sequence derives from a middle-aged woman with acute COVID-19. V is TRBV7-2 and J is TRBJ1-3, with a possible D match to TRBD1 (5 bases). The sample taken for sequencing was PBMCs or T cells enriched from blood (not recorded which). The CDR3 here is CASSPWGGSGNTIYF. CDR3 DNA: TGTGCCAGCAGCCCCTGGGGGGGCTCTGGAAACACCATATATTTT.